Listed below are T cell receptor beta chains from one sample, sequenced in a study of blood T cell repertoires in COVID-19. Produced via immunoSEQ multiplex PCR; TCRdb's table is partial and in-frame only. The sample contains 220,000 or so clones, 80% to 85% of which appear only once. The source material was peripheral blood. The receptors derive from a woman aged 30 to 39 who had recovered from COVID-19. The CDR3 runs from the conserved cysteine through the conserved F or W. Fields, in order: V gene, J gene, D gene, clone size, CDR3 protein, CDR3 DNA. The D gene is left open where the match is weak. A row's size may be missing; if present it is once, few, many or a size class.

TRBV15	TRBJ2-3	-	-	CATSRESLFTDTQYF	TGTGCCACCAGCAGAGAGAGCCTTTTCACAGATACGCAGTATTTT
TRBV29-1	TRBJ2-3	-	-	CSVSLNNPTDTQYF	TGCAGCGTTTCTTTGAACAACCCCACAGATACGCAGTATTTT
TRBV6-2/TRBV6-3	TRBJ2-3	-	-	CASSLIGGRTDTQYF	TGTGCCAGCAGCCTCATAGGGGGTAGGACAGATACGCAGTATTTT
TRBV6-1	TRBJ1-2	-	once	CASSDGLNAGYGGYTF	TGTGCCAGCAGTGATGGGCTTAACGCGGGGTACGGAGGCTACACCTTC
TRBV9	TRBJ2-1	-	-	CASSVDYAYNEQFF	TGTGCCAGCAGCGTGGACTACGCCTACAATGAGCAGTTCTTC
TRBV18	TRBJ2-7	TRBD2	-	CASSPQGLAGPYEQYF	TGTGCCAGCTCCCCTCAAGGACTAGCGGGTCCCTACGAGCAGTACTTC
TRBV12-5	TRBJ2-7	TRBD1	few	CASGLARTGISYEQYF	TGTGCTAGTGGTTTGGCTAGGACAGGGATTTCCTACGAGCAGTACTTC
TRBV7-9	TRBJ1-2	-	-	CASSPSVRIYGYTF	TGTGCCAGCAGCCCAAGCGTCAGAATCTATGGCTACACCTTC
TRBV11-3	TRBJ2-1	-	-	CASSLASPNEQFF	TGTGCCAGCAGCTTAGCCAGTCCTAATGAGCAGTTCTTC
TRBV21-1	TRBJ2-1	-	once	CASSTSTSGEYNEQFF	TGTGCCAGCAGCACCTCGACTAGCGGAGAATACAATGAGCAGTTCTTC
TRBV3-1/TRBV3-2	TRBJ1-1	-	-	CASSRGGAEAFF	TGTGCCAGCAGCCGAGGGGGTGCTGAAGCTTTCTTT
TRBV4-1	TRBJ2-1	TRBD2	-	CASSQVEVGGREAEQFF	TGCGCCAGCAGCCAAGTAGAGGTGGGCGGGAGGGAGGCTGAGCAGTTCTTC
TRBV19	TRBJ1-1	TRBD1	-	CASRVQGANTEAFF	TGTGCCAGTAGGGTACAGGGGGCGAACACTGAAGCTTTCTTT